Listed here are 28 T cell receptor beta chains from one sample, sequenced in a study of T cell repertoires in cytomegalovirus infection (dated by TCRdb to between 2018 and 2021). These reads were obtained on an Illumina HiSeq 1500. In-frame beta chains were kept once TCRdb had trimmed the public reads at Q25 with fastp and called clones with MiXCR. Every distinct CDR3 protein forms one entry, paired with its most common genes and DNA. The sample table holds just over 450,000 distinct CDR3 sequences, of which about 44% were seen once. The top ten clonotypes cover 43% of the sample. No antigen is known for these receptors. In light of the paper, this sample's treatment or condition label describes: in vitro stimulation with specific CMV peptide epitopes to enrich CMV-specific T cells. Sequences were derived from cultured PBMCs, sampled from culture after CMV antigen stimulation. The receptors come from a human donor in good health (CMV status not recorded). Some clones in this sample may be carry-over from other donors' samples.

The CDR3 is CASSLARLGTRETQYF. The CDR3 DNA sequence: TGTGCCAGCAGTTTAGCGCGGTTGGGGACTAGAGAGACCCAGTACTTC. The V gene is TRBV12-3 or TRBV12-4, the J gene TRBJ2-5, with TRBD2 matching 8 bases. After removal of 0 bases from V and 4 bases from J, the junction contained 7 bases not matched to a gene. CDR3 length equals 16 residues.

This sequence joins TRBV12-3 or TRBV12-4 and TRBJ2-7; tentative D call: TRBD1 (7 bases). The V gene lost 5 bases and the J gene lost 3 bases, with 11 bases spanning the gap. CDR3 length: 13 residues. In DNA form, the CDR3 reads TGTGCCAGCAGTCGACAGGGACTCTACGAGCAGTACTTC. Residues: CASSRQGLYEQYF.

The gene calls are TRBV20-1 and TRBJ2-3; D remains unclear. The CDR3 extends over 13 amino acids. Trimming stripped 0 bases from V and 5 bases from J, with 9 bases between. Per germline, CDR1 DFQATT and CDR2 SNEGSKA (reference sequence). This CDR3 is CSARDFRQDTQYF. CDR3 in DNA: TGCAGTGCTAGAGATTTCAGACAAGATACGCAGTATTTT.

This clonotype was seen once. The J gene is TRBJ2-5, the V gene TRBV12-3 or TRBV12-4; the D is unclear. The CDR3 sequence is 15 residues long. Trimming took 3 bases from V and 5 from J, leaving 16 bases between them. The CDR3 bases are TGTGCCAGCAGTTTGATCTGGAACGTCGAGGAGACCCAGTACTTC. Translation gives CASSLIWNVEETQYF.

This clonotype was counted a few times. The chain links TRBV12-3 or TRBV12-4 to TRBJ2-7; tentatively, D is TRBD1 (5 bases). The CDR3 is 13 amino acids. V lost 5 bases and J lost 7, with 15 bases in between. In nucleotides, the CDR3 is TGTGCCAGCAGTCCGATCAGGGTTCGGGAGCAGTACTTC. It codes for CASSPIRVREQYF.

This clonotype was counted a few times. V is TRBV11-3 and J is TRBJ1-4, with TRBD1 identical over 7 bases. The junction had 8 bases not matched to a gene; V was cut back by 5 bases and J by 5 bases. The CDR3 has 15 residues. Germline-derived CDR1 and CDR2 are SGHNT and YENEEA. The CDR3: CASSKRQGRNEKLFF. The CDR3 region has the DNA TGTGCCAGCAGCAAACGACAGGGACGGAATGAAAAACTGTTTTTT.

This clonotype was recorded a few times. The gene calls are TRBV4-1 and TRBJ2-5, with unresolved D. V was shortened by 0 bases and J by 7 bases, with 9 bases between the two germline ends. The CDR3 sequence is 13 residues long. Germline CDR1 is MGHRA and CDR2 is YSYEKL. The CDR3 nucleotides are TGCGCCAGCAGCCAAGAGCCCCTGTGGACCCAGTACTTC. It translates to CASSQEPLWTQYF.

This clonotype was picked up a small number of times. V gene TRBV10-3 combines with J gene TRBJ1-3; D is uncertain. Per germline, CDR1 ENHRY and CDR2 SYGVKD. This CDR3 is built from 13 residues. Trimming removed 9 bases at V and 4 bases at J, with 13 bases between. The CDR3 reads CAINSASGNTIYF. In nucleotides, the CDR3 is TGTGCCATTAACAGCGCGTCCGGAAACACCATATATTTT.

The rearrangement uses TRBV7-2 and TRBJ2-3; D is unclear. This CDR3 is built from 14 residues. Trimming cost V 5 bases and J 5 bases, with 14 bases left between them. Germline V lookup: CDR1 SGHTA, CDR2 FQGNSA. In nucleotides, the CDR3 is TGTGCCAGCAGCCTCAGTGGTGCGGAAGATACGCAGTATTTT. Residues: CASSLSGAEDTQYF.

The rearrangement uses TRBV19 and TRBJ1-4; D uncertain. The CDR3 is 14 amino acids. V was pared by 1 base and J by 7 bases, with 10 bases between. The V gene's germline CDR1 is LNHDA and CDR2 SQIVND (reference sequence). CDR3 region: CASSIGALGEKLFF. CDR3 coding DNA: TGTGCCAGTAGTATAGGGGCGTTGGGTGAAAAACTGTTTTTT.

Only a few counts were recorded for this clonotype. The CDR3 region has the DNA TGTGCCAGCAGCTTATCAGGGGCCACTGAAGCTTTCTTT. It encodes CASSLSGATEAFF. V and J are TRBV11-2 and TRBJ1-1; the D gene is possibly TRBD1 (6 bases). V was clipped by 2 bases and J by 4 bases, with 8 bases between them. This CDR3 spans 13 amino acids. Germline CDR1 is SGHAT and CDR2 is FQNNGV. Together with reference TRBV11-2 and TRBJ1-1, the CDR3 gives the full variable domain: EAGVAQSPRYKIIEKRQSVAFWCNPISGHATLYWYQQILGQGPKLLIQFQNNGVVDDSQLPKDRFSAERLKGVDSTLKIQPAKLEDSAVYLCASSLSGATEAFFGQGTRLTVV.

This clonotype was seen a single time. The gene calls are TRBV15 and TRBJ1-1, with a possible D match to TRBD1 (5 bases). The V gene lost 5 bases and the J gene lost 5 bases, with 12 bases spanning the gap. This CDR3 contains 13 residues. In germline, CDR1 is LNHNV, CDR2 YYDKDF (reference sequence). The CDR3 sequence: CATSGGWGTEAFF. The CDR3 DNA sequence: TGTGCCACCAGCGGGGGTTGGGGGACTGAAGCTTTCTTT.

Only a few counts were recorded for this clonotype. This chain connects TRBV7-8 to TRBJ2-7; D tentatively fits TRBD1 or TRBD2 (6 bases each). Trimming left V 5 bases short and J 2 bases short, with 19 bases between. CDR1 SGHVS and CDR2 FQNEAQ come from the germline V gene. The CDR3 has 16 residues. Written as DNA, the CDR3 is TGTGCCAGCAGCCTTTCAGGTTGGGGGGCCCCCTACGAGCAGTACTTC. This sequence encodes CASSLSGWGAPYEQYF.

The rearrangement links TRBV20-1 to TRBJ2-5; D call uncertain. Deletions cut 4 bases from V and 2 bases from J, with 8 bases between. Germline V gene lookup returns CDR1 DFQATT and CDR2 SNEGSKA (reference sequence). The CDR3 has 12 amino acids. The CDR3 spells CSATDVQETQYF. CDR3 sequence (DNA): TGCAGTGCTACCGACGTACAAGAGACCCAGTACTTC.

V usage is TRBV11-2 and J usage is TRBJ2-5; 8 nucleotides match TRBD2. The CDR3 loop spans 16 amino acids. Germline CDR1 SGHAT, CDR2 FQNNGV. V gave up 1 base and J gave up 6 bases; unmatched junction bases: 10. The CDR3 loop reads CASSLAQGLAWKTQYF. The DNA for the CDR3 is TGTGCCAGCAGCTTAGCTCAAGGACTAGCATGGAAGACCCAGTACTTC.

V and J are TRBV20-1 and TRBJ2-7; D is possibly TRBD2 (5 bases). V was clipped by 3 bases and J by 2 bases, with 11 bases between them. The germline V gene has CDR1 DFQATT and CDR2 SNEGSKA (reference sequence). The CDR3 runs 13 residues. CDR3 region: CSARPSGTYEQYF. DNA of the CDR3: TGCAGTGCTAGGCCGAGCGGAACCTACGAGCAGTACTTC.

This sequence joins TRBV7-9 and TRBJ1-5, with TRBD1 identical over 7 bases. This CDR3 has 15 residues. V gave up 5 bases and J gave up 6 bases; unmatched junction bases: 10. Germline V gene sequence: CDR1 SEHNR, CDR2 FQNEAQ (reference sequence). CDR3 nucleotide sequence: TGTGCCAGCAGCCCGGGGGGTCAGGGGGTTCAGCCCCAGCATTTT. Its protein is CASSPGGQGVQPQHF. Based on the CDR3 plus reference TRBV7-9 and TRBJ1-5, the full variable domain is DTGVSQNPRHKITKRGQNVTFRCDPISEHNRLYWYRQTLGQGPEFLTYFQNEAQLEKSRLLSDRFSAERPKGSFSTLEIQRTEQGDSAMYLCASSPGGQGVQPQHFGDGTRLSIL.

The chain has TRBV12-3 or TRBV12-4 and TRBJ2-2; 10 bases fit TRBD2. The V gene end was trimmed by 0 bases and the J gene end by 4 bases; junction bases not matched to a gene: 8. The CDR3 totals 18 residues. The CDR3 is CASSLATLAGVGTGELFF. CDR3 nucleotides: TGTGCCAGCAGTTTAGCGACGCTAGCGGGGGTAGGCACCGGGGAGCTGTTTTTT.

This chain links TRBV2 with TRBJ2-7; tentatively, D is TRBD2 (5 bases). V was trimmed by 0 bases and J by 5 bases, leaving 11 bases between them. Germline CDR1 and CDR2: SNHLY and FYNNEI. The length of the CDR3 is 14 residues. CDR3 nucleotides: TGTGCCAGCAGTGAAGCAGGGAGCTCGGACGAGCAGTACTTC. Translated: CASSEAGSSDEQYF.

This clonotype is a singleton in its sample. The chain uses TRBV4-3 and TRBJ1-5; 10 bases match TRBD1. V shed 8 bases and J 7 bases; nucleotides not matched to a gene: 5. The CDR3 is 13 residues long. Germline V CDR1 and CDR2: LGHNA, YSLEER. The CDR3 sequence is CASGTGVGQPQHF. DNA of the CDR3: TGCGCCAGCGGGACAGGGGTGGGACAGCCCCAGCATTTT.

This clonotype has a handful of counts. The chain combines TRBV4-2 with TRBJ1-5; D perhaps matches TRBD1 (5 bases). Germline V lookup: CDR1 LGHNA, CDR2 YNFKEQ. Trimming removed 4 bases from V and 1 base from J, with 14 bases in between. This CDR3 region has 16 residues. The DNA of the CDR3 is TGTGCCAGCAGCCCCGGGACGGCCGGAAGCAATCAGCCCCAGCATTTT. It translates to CASSPGTAGSNQPQHF.

This clonotype was detected only a few times. V is TRBV4-1 and J is TRBJ2-4; D unresolved. The CDR3 has 19 amino acids. Looked up from germline, CDR1 is MGHRA and CDR2 is YSYEKL. V was clipped by 0 bases and J by 0 bases, with 18 bases between them. CDR3 sequence reads: CASSQDFGTQSIAKNIQYF. CDR3 nucleotides: TGCGCCAGCAGCCAAGATTTTGGTACCCAGAGTATAGCCAAAAACATTCAGTACTTC.

The chain combines TRBV7-2 with TRBJ2-3; 8 nucleotides line up with TRBD1. After removal of 6 bases from V and 4 bases from J, the junction contained 6 bases not matched to a gene. The CDR3 has 14 amino acids. Germline CDR1 reads SGHTA; CDR2 reads FQGNSA. For the CDR3, the DNA is TGTGCCAGCAGACACCAGGGGGCGGCAGATACGCAGTATTTT. It is translated as CASRHQGAADTQYF.

This clonotype was observed a handful of times. This chain joins TRBV20-1 and TRBJ1-5; 7 nucleotides line up with TRBD1. The V and J ends lost 5 bases and 7 bases, in that order; junction bases with no gene match: 11. From germline, CDR1 is DFQATT and CDR2 SNEGSKA (reference sequence). The CDR3 loop spans 14 amino acids. CDR3 loop: CSARPGTVGQPQHF. In DNA form, the CDR3 reads TGCAGTGCTCGTCCGGGGACAGTGGGACAGCCCCAGCATTTT.

The chain is built from TRBV7-2 and TRBJ2-1, with 12 bases aligning to TRBD2. With V trimmed by 2 bases and J by 5 bases, 7 bases remained unmatched. This CDR3 has 17 residues. Germline V gives CDR1 SGHTA, CDR2 FQGNSA. CDR3: CASSLWASGRDDNEQFF. CDR3 coding DNA: TGTGCCAGCAGCTTATGGGCTAGCGGGAGGGACGACAATGAGCAGTTCTTC.

The V and J genes are TRBV11-2 and TRBJ2-5; 10 bases are a match to TRBD2. Germline CDR1 reads SGHAT; CDR2 reads FQNNGV. The junction had 9 bases not matched to a gene; V was cut back by 0 bases and J by 5 bases. CDR3 length: 17 amino acids. CDR3 in DNA: TGTGCCAGCAGCTTAGAGACTCTAGCGGGAGCCCGGGAGACCCAGTACTTC. It specifies CASSLETLAGARETQYF.

The chain is built from TRBV7-2 and TRBJ2-7, with 8 positions matching TRBD2. Germline-derived CDR1 and CDR2 are SGHTA and FQGNSA. Trimming removed 1 base from V and 7 bases from J; junction bases left unmatched: 12. The CDR3 has 16 residues. DNA for the CDR3: TGTGCCAGCAGCTTAGTCACCCCGGGAGGGCCGAGTGAGCAGTACTTC. The encoded protein is CASSLVTPGGPSEQYF.

V is TRBV6-1 and J is TRBJ2-7; 8 positions agree with TRBD1. V shed 6 bases and J 5 bases; nucleotides not matched to a gene: 6. From germline, CDR1 is MNHNS and CDR2 SASEGT. This CDR3 comprises 13 residues. CDR3 DNA: TGTGCCAGCAGCCCCAGGGGGCTGAACGAGCAGTACTTC. Its protein is CASSPRGLNEQYF.